This TCR beta chain is from a study of cytomegalovirus exposure and HLA in healthy donors. Study-wide context: Unique TCR beta sequences numbering approximately 120 million came from around 180 million T cells in an earlier analysis. There were fewer than 500 genotyped donors. Of these, about 81% fell in the genetic ancestry cluster associated with self-reported Caucasian donors. Study observations and caveats: Later findings reportedly placed an Asian-associated ancestry cluster below the approximately 670-donor mean for N-insertions.

The donors (healthy individuals) were bone marrow donors. On this clone: Its antigen is undetermined. Germline and junction disagree at one end, which may indicate a read error.

A multiplex PCR was run with 60 Vbeta primers and 13 Jbeta primers. Only in-frame clones appear in the TCRdb table, and some are missing; sequencing was by immunoSEQ multiplex PCR. The table includes some 150,000 clones, about 79% detected once. This CDR3 has 12 residues. Germline V gene sequence: CDR1 SEHNR, CDR2 FQNEAQ (reference sequence). This chain uses TRBV7-9 with TRBJ2-7, with D uncertain. The TCR originated in a male donor in good health and CMV-seronegative. Sequenced input: PBMCs. CDR3 region: CSSSLNSYEQYF. The CDR3 DNA is TGTTCCAGCAGCTTAAACAGCTACGAGCAGTACTTC.